The 11 T cell receptor beta chains presented below share a single source sample, sequenced in a study of control samples from healthy donors and cancer patients. TCRdb keeps only in-frame clones here, not all; method: immunoSEQ multiplex PCR. Of 200,000 or so clones in the sample, about 89% were seen once. Sequencing was done on a sample of blood. The receptors were sampled from a young man in good health.

The chain combines TRBV4-1 with TRBJ1-5; D call uncertain. Germline CDR1 reads MGHRA; CDR2 reads YSYEKL. V was trimmed by 0 bases and J by 0 bases, leaving 9 bases between them. CDR3 length: 16 amino acids. Here the CDR3 DNA reads TGCGCCAGCAGCCAAGATGAGCGGATTAGCAATCAGCCCCAGCATTTT. The encoded protein is CASSQDERISNQPQHF.

This rearrangement joins TRBV7-9 to TRBJ2-5; D is uncertain. CDR3 length: 11 amino acids. V lost 2 bases and J lost 5, with 3 bases in between. Germline CDR1 SEHNR, CDR2 FQNEAQ (reference sequence). The CDR3 coding sequence is TGTGCCAGCAGCTTATATGAGACCCAGTACTTC. Protein sequence: CASSLYETQYF.

Concerning this clone itself: Other DNA sequences in this specimen translate into the identical CDR3. The chain recombines TRBV6-1 with TRBJ2-2; TRBD1 matches 11 bases. The germline CDR1 and CDR2 sequences are MNHNS and SASEGT. CDR3 length equals 17 residues. V was pared by 2 bases and J by 6 bases, with 8 bases of the junction left unmatched. This CDR3 reads CASSEMLGDRGSGELFF. The CDR3 DNA is TGTGCCAGCAGTGAAATGCTCGGGGACAGGGGGTCCGGGGAGCTGTTTTTT.

The chain links TRBV6-5 to TRBJ2-7; tentative D call: TRBD2 (5 bases). V gave up 4 bases and J gave up 2 bases, with 15 bases separating them. CDR1 and CDR2 from the germline V gene are MNHEY and SVGAGI. The CDR3 consists of 15 residues. The CDR3 region is CASSSGLGWAYEQYF. Here the CDR3 DNA reads TGTGCCAGCAGTTCCGGACTCGGCTGGGCCTACGAGCAGTACTTC.

This chain connects TRBV4-1 to TRBJ1-5; TRBD1 matches 8 bases. There are 16 residues in the CDR3. V shed 0 bases, J shed 4 bases, and the junction held 5 bases outside the gene matches. CDR1 is MGHRA and CDR2 is YSYEKL in the germline V gene. CDR3 nucleotides: TGCGCCAGCAGCCAAGATGACAGGGGTGAAAATCAGCCCCAGCATTTT. Its translation is CASSQDDRGENQPQHF.

CDR3: CSVEGMRGYTF. The CDR3 nucleotides are TGCAGCGTTGAAGGGATGCGAGGCTACACCTTC. The chain combines TRBV29-1 with TRBJ1-2; D not resolved. The CDR3 runs 11 residues. The V and J ends lost 1 base and 8 bases respectively, with 8 bases between them. The germline gives CDR1 SQVTM, CDR2 ANQGSEA. The complete variable domain, with remaining parts taken from reference TRBV29-1 and TRBJ1-2, reads SAVISQKPSRDICQRGTSLTIQCQVDSQVTMMFWYRQQPGQSLTLIATANQGSEATYESGFVIDKFPISRPNLTFSTLTVSNMSPEDSSIYLCSVEGMRGYTFGSGTRLTVV.

V and J are TRBV10-1 and TRBJ2-3; TRBD1 might be the D (5 bases). Deletions cut 3 bases from V and 2 bases from J, with 9 bases between. The CDR3 spans 14 residues. Germline V gene sequence: CDR1 WNHNN, CDR2 SYGVQD (reference sequence). The DNA of the CDR3 is TGCGCCAGCAGTGATTCAGGGCCCACAGATACGCAGTATTTT. Protein sequence: CASSDSGPTDTQYF.

This clone has only one observation. The rearrangement joins TRBV5-1 to TRBJ1-2, with a weak D call TRBD1 (5 bases). V was shortened by 0 bases and J by 4 bases, with 13 bases between the two germline ends. Germline V CDR1 and CDR2: SGHRS, YFSETQ. This CDR3 spans 15 amino acids. As DNA, the CDR3 is TGCGCCAGCAGCTTGGGGGGCTTTGACTTCTATGGCTACACCTTC. Translating it yields CASSLGGFDFYGYTF.

This clone was counted a single time. The CDR3 region is CASSQDKGTTSTDTQYF. The DNA of the CDR3 is TGTGCCAGCAGCCAAGATAAAGGGACTACAAGCACAGATACGCAGTATTTT. The chain carries TRBV4-2 and TRBJ2-3; 7 positions match TRBD2. The V gene end was trimmed by 0 bases and the J gene end by 0 bases; junction bases not matched to a gene: 6. CDR3 size: 17 residues. Germline lookup yields CDR1 LGHNA and CDR2 YNFKEQ.

This clone was found once. This chain joins TRBV30 and TRBJ1-3; D remains unclear. This CDR3 region has 15 residues. V gave up 0 bases and J gave up 1 base, with 10 bases separating them. Germline loops: CDR1 GTSNPN, CDR2 SVGIG (reference sequence). CDR3 protein: CAWSVSMRSGNTIYF. The CDR3 DNA is TGTGCCTGGAGTGTCTCTATGAGGTCTGGAAACACCATATATTTT.

The rearrangement uses TRBV19 and TRBJ1-4; D is unclear. Germline-derived CDR1 and CDR2 are LNHDA and SQIVND (reference sequence). This CDR3 region has 16 residues. The V end was cut by 4 bases, the J end by 4 bases, with 16 bases between. CDR3 bases: TGTGCCAGTAGTACACCGGGAGCCAGCGTTAATGAAAAACTGTTTTTT. Translation: CASSTPGASVNEKLFF. Full variable domain (rest looked up from reference TRBV19 and TRBJ1-4): DGGITQSPKYLFRKEGQNVTLSCEQNLNHDAMYWYRQDPGQGLRLIYYSQIVNDFQKGDIAEGYSVSREKKESFPLTVTSAQKNPTAFYLCASSTPGASVNEKLFFGSGTQLSVL.